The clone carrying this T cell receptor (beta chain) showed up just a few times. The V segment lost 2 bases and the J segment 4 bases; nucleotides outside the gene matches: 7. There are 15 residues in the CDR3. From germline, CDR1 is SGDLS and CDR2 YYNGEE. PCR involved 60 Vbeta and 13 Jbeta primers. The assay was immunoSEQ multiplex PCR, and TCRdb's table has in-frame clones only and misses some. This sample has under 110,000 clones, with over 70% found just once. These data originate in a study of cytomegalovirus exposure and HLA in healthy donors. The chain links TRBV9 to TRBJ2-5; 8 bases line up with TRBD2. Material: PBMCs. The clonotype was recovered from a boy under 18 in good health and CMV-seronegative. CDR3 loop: CASSVSSGSLETQYF. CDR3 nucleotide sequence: TGTGCCAGCAGCGTCTCAAGCGGGAGTCTAGAGACCCAGTACTTC.